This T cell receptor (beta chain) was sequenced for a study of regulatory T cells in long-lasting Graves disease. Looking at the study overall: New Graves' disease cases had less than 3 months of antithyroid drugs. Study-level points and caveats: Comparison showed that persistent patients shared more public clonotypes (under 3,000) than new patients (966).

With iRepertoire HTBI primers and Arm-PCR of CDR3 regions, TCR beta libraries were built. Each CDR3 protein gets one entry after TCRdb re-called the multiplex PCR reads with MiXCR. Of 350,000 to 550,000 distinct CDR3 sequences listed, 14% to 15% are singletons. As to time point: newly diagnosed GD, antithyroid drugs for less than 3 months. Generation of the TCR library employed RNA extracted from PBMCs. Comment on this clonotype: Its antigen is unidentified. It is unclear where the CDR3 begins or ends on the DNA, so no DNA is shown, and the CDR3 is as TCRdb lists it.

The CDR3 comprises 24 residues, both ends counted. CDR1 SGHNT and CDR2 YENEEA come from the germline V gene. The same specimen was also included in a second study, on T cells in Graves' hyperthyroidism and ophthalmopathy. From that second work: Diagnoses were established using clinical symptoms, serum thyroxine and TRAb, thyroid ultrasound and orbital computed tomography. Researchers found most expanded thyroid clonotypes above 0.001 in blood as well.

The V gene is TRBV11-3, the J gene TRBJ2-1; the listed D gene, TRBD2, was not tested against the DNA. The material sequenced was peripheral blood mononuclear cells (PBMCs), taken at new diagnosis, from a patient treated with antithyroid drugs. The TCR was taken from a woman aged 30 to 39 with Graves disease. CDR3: CASSFYICSARRPRTSGLYNEQFF.